This passage covers 9 T cell receptor beta chains from one sample sequenced in a study of T cell responses to AZD1222 COVID-19 vaccine. Produced via immunoSEQ multiplex PCR; TCRdb's table is partial and in-frame only. The data contain 130,000 or so clones, 70% to 90% of them singletons. Sequenced here: peripheral blood, sampled on day 0 of AZD1222 vaccination. The receptors were gathered from an adult in good health.

The rearrangement joins TRBV24-1 to TRBJ1-5; D is unresolved. With 9 bases removed from V and 7 bases from J, the gap between germline ends came to 15 bases. CDR1 is KGHDR and CDR2 is SFDVKD in the germline V gene. CDR3 length: 13 amino acids. DNA for the CDR3: TGTGCCACCCAAATGAGCATAAACCAGCCCCAGCATTTT. Protein: CATQMSINQPQHF.

The chain joins TRBV7-9 to TRBJ1-5; maybe TRBD1 (5 bases). This CDR3 contains 13 residues. Trimming pared 3 bases from V and 4 bases from J, leaving 7 bases between. Germline-derived CDR1 and CDR2 are SEHNR and FQNEAQ (reference sequence). The CDR3 is CASSFDSNQPQHF. CDR3 nucleotides: TGTGCCAGCAGCTTCGACAGTAATCAGCCCCAGCATTTT.

The V and J genes are TRBV7-3 and TRBJ2-2, with 8 bases lining up with TRBD1. Germline values: CDR1 SGHTA, CDR2 FQGTGA. This CDR3 region has 15 residues. After removal of 6 bases from V and 1 base from J, the junction contained 4 bases not matched to a gene. The CDR3 sequence: CASRATGGNTGELFF. CDR3 nucleotide sequence: TGTGCCAGCAGAGCTACAGGGGGGAACACCGGGGAGCTGTTTTTT. The whole variable domain, remainder taken from reference TRBV7-3 and TRBJ2-2, is GAGVSQTPSNKVTEKGKYVELRCDPISGHTALYWYRQSLGQGPEFLIYFQGTGAADDSGLPNDRFFAVRPEGSVSTLKIQRTERGDSAVYLCASRATGGNTGELFFGEGSRLTVL.

The chain has TRBV28 and TRBJ1-2; the D gene is possibly TRBD1 (6 bases). The CDR3 consists of 17 residues. Between the trimmed V and J ends, which lost 2 bases and 2 bases, there was a span of 18 bases. Germline lookup yields CDR1 MDHEN and CDR2 SYDVKM. The CDR3 here is CASSLGGAQGYNYGYTF. Written as DNA, the CDR3 is TGTGCCAGCAGTTTAGGGGGGGCCCAGGGATACAACTATGGCTACACCTTC.

The V and J genes are TRBV27 and TRBJ2-3, with 10 bases aligning to TRBD2. The CDR3 spans 16 residues. Trimming removed 3 bases from V and 4 bases from J; junction bases left unmatched: 7. Looked up from germline, CDR1 is MNHEY and CDR2 is SMNVEV (reference sequence). CDR3 sequence (DNA): TGTGCCAGCAGTTTCCGGAGCGGGGGGGCCGCAGATACGCAGTATTTT. Translated: CASSFRSGGAADTQYF.

The chain joins TRBV18 to TRBJ2-7, with TRBD2 as a possible D gene (6 bases). Trimming removed 3 bases at V and 1 base at J, with 10 bases between. Per the germline V gene, CDR1 is KGHSH and CDR2 is LQKENI. This CDR3 has 14 residues. CDR3 nucleotide sequence: TGTGCCAGCTCACCCGACGGGACTTCCTACGAGCAGTACTTC. Its protein product is CASSPDGTSYEQYF.

This chain uses TRBV6-2 or TRBV6-3 with TRBJ2-7; tentative D call: TRBD2 (6 bases). CDR1 is MNHEY and CDR2 is SVGEGT in the germline V gene. The CDR3 has 14 residues. V was cut by 6 bases and J by 1 base, with 13 bases left in between. CDR3 sequence (DNA): TGTGCCAGCAGCTCCTCCGGGGGATCCTACGAGCAGTACTTC. The encoded protein is CASSSSGGSYEQYF.

The genes are TRBV7-2 and TRBJ2-2; unclear D gene. The V end was cut by 6 bases, the J end by 2 bases, with 16 bases between. Germline CDR1 SGHTA, CDR2 FQGNSA. The length of the CDR3 is 16 residues. CDR3: CASSSRNSINTGELFF. In nucleotides, the CDR3 is TGTGCCAGCAGTTCTCGGAACAGTATAAACACCGGGGAGCTGTTTTTT.

This chain connects TRBV20-1 to TRBJ1-1; unclear D gene. CDR1 is DFQATT and CDR2 is SNEGSKA in the germline V gene (reference sequence). Trimming removed 2 bases from V and 7 bases from J, with 8 bases in between. The CDR3 extends over 11 amino acids. The CDR3 reads CSARKGVEAFF. Here the CDR3 DNA reads TGCAGTGCTAGAAAGGGTGTTGAAGCTTTCTTT.